This T cell receptor (beta chain) was retrieved from a study of blood T cell repertoires in COVID-19. Looking at the study overall: Nucleic acid was either cDNA or gDNA, and it came from T cells, B-cell-depleted T cells, or PBMCs.

Measured with immunoSEQ multiplex PCR; TCRdb has only the in-frame clones, and not every one. In the table there are roughly 250,000 clones, about 85% of which are singletons. The V and J ends lost 5 bases and 5 bases respectively, with 12 bases between them. Germline V gives CDR1 SGHNT, CDR2 YYREEE (reference sequence). The CDR3 totals 13 residues. The receptor was isolated from a man aged 35 to 55 with acute or convalescent COVID-19. The specimen sequenced was peripheral blood. The rearrangement links TRBV5-4 to TRBJ2-3; TRBD2 is a possible D gene (6 bases). CDR3 loop: CASSQAGLDTQYF. As DNA, the CDR3 is TGTGCCAGCAGTCAGGCGGGATTAGATACGCAGTATTTT.